Below are 5 T cell receptor beta chains sequenced from a single sample in a study of CD8 T cells in ankylosing spondylitis. The study, taken as a whole, reports: Seemingly distinctive of ankylosing spondylitis blood was a TCR beta motif formed by eight highly homologous variants.

TCRdb reanalysed the 5' RACE reads using MiXCR and keeps one entry per CDR3 protein. The table shows roughly 450,000 distinct CDR3 sequences, with 25% to 30% occurring only once. These receptors' antigens are unknown. Sequencing used blood, either unsorted or a sorted T cell fraction (not recorded which). These receptors were taken from a male donor with ankylosing spondylitis.

This chain connects TRBV11-2 to TRBJ1-4; D might be TRBD1 (6 bases). The CDR3 is 15 amino acids. CDR1 and CDR2 from the germline V gene are SGHAT and FQNNGV. V lost 5 bases and J lost 4, with 14 bases in between. CDR3 sequence: CASSPQTGFNEKLFF. In nucleotides, the CDR3 is TGTGCCAGCAGCCCGCAGACAGGCTTTAATGAAAAACTGTTTTTT.

V gene TRBV5-1 combines with J gene TRBJ2-1; 10 nucleotides align to TRBD1. This CDR3 has 15 residues. V was clipped by 2 bases and J by 4 bases; unmatched bases: 3. Germline CDR1 reads SGHRS; CDR2 reads YFSETQ. The CDR3 nucleotides read TGCGCCAGCAGCTTCGACAGGGGGCAATACAATGAGCAGTTCTTC. Translation gives CASSFDRGQYNEQFF.

The chain joins TRBV4-2 to TRBJ2-1; D might be TRBD2 (6 bases). With 0 bases removed from V and 1 base from J, the gap between germline ends came to 10 bases. CDR3 size: 16 residues. Per germline, CDR1 LGHNA and CDR2 YNFKEQ. The DNA for the CDR3 is TGTGCCAGCAGCCAAGAACCCGGGAGATCCTACAATGAGCAGTTCTTC. The encoded protein is CASSQEPGRSYNEQFF.

V usage is TRBV14 and J usage is TRBJ1-6; D gene unclear. Trimming stripped 0 bases from V and 9 bases from J, with 15 bases between. The CDR3 has 16 residues. Per germline, CDR1 SGHDN and CDR2 FVKESK. CDR3 protein: CASSQDTASSGSPLHF. The CDR3 DNA follows: TGTGCCAGCAGCCAAGATACAGCGTCCTCGGGTTCACCCCTCCACTTT. Full variable domain (outside the CDR3, taken from reference TRBV14 and TRBJ1-6): EAGVTQFPSHSVIEKGQTVTLRCDPISGHDNLYWYRRVMGKEIKFLLHFVKESKQDESGMPNNRFLAERTGGTYSTLKVQPAELEDSGVYFCASSQDTASSGSPLHFGNGTRLTVT.

The chain employs TRBV11-1 and TRBJ2-1, with 13 bases matching TRBD2. CDR1 SGHAT and CDR2 FQDESV come from the germline V gene (reference sequence). This CDR3 contains 19 residues. V lost 5 bases and J lost 5; bases outside the gene matches: 15. This CDR3 reads CASSSSPLGGLAGNNEQFF. The CDR3 DNA sequence: TGTGCCAGCAGCAGCTCTCCGCTGGGGGGACTAGCGGGAAACAATGAGCAGTTCTTC.